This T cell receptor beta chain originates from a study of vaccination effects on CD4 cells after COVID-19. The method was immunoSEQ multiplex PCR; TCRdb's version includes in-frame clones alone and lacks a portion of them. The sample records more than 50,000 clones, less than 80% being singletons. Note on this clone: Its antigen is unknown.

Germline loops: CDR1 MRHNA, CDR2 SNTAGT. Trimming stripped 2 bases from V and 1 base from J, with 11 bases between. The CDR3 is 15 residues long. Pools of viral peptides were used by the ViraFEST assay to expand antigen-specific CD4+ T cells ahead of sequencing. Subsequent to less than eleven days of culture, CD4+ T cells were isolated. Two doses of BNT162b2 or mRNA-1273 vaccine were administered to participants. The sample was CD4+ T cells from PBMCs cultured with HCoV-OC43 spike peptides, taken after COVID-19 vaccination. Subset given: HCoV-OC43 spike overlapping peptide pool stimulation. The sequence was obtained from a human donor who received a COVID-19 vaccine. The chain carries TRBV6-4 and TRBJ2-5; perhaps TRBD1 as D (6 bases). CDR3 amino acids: CASSDDRQAQETQYF. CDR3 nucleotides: TGTGCCAGCAGTGACGACCGACAGGCCCAAGAGACCCAGTACTTC.